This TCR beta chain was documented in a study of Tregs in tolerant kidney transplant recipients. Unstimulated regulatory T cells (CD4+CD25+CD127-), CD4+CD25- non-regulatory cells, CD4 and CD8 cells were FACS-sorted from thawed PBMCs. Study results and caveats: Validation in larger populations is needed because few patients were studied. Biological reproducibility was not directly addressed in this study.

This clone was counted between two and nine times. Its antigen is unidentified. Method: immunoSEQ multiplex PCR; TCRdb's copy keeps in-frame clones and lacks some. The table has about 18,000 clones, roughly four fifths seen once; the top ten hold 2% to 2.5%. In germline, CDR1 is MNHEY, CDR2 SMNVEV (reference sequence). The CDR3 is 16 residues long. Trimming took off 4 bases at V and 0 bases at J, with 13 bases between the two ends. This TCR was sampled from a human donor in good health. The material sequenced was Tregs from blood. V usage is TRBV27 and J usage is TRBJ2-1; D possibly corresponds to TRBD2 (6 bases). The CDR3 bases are TGTGCCAGCAGTTCCCTTGGCGGGGACTCCTACAATGAGCAGTTCTTC. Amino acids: CASSSLGGDSYNEQFF.